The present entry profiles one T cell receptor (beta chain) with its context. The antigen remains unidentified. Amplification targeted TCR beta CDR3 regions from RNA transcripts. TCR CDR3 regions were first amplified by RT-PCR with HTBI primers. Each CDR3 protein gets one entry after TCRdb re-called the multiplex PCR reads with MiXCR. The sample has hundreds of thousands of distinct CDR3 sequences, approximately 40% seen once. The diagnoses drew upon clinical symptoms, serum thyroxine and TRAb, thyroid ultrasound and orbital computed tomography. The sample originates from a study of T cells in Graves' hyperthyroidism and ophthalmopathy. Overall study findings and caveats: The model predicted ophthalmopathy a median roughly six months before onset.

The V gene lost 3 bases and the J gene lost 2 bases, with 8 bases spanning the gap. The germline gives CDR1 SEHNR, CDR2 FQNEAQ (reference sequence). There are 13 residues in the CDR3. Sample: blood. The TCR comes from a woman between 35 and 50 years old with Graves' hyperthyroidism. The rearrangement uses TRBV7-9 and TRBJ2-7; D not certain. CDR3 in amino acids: CASSFSGTYEQYF. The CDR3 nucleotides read TGTGCCAGCAGCTTCTCCGGTACCTACGAGCAGTACTTC. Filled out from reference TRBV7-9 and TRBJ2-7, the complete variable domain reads DTGVSQNPRHKITKRGQNVTFRCDPISEHNRLYWYRQTLGQGPEFLTYFQNEAQLEKSRLLSDRFSAERPKGSFSTLEIQRTEQGDSAMYLCASSFSGTYEQYFGPGTRLTVT.